The clone carrying this T cell receptor beta chain was seen many times. Trimming removed 2 bases from V and 4 bases from J, with 7 bases in between. The CDR3 is 13 residues long. CDR1 is SGDLS, CDR2 YYNGEE, per germline. Patients underwent thyroid surgery, and none had received any treatment before it. The entry originates in a study of metastatic and nonmetastatic thyroid tumors. On the study more broadly: Across peripheral blood and tumor or nodule tissue samples taken from malignant and benign thyroid patients, the repertoires were compared with one another.

Via MiXCR, TCRdb re-called the PCR reads. The data hold roughly 7,000 clones, with about 32% observed a single time. Sequencing input: adjacent normal tissue. The genes are TRBV9 and TRBJ1-5; possibly TRBD1 for D (5 bases). This TCR derives from a female donor with papillary thyroid cancer or a benign thyroid nodule (not recorded which). Some clones in this sample may be carry-over from other donors' samples. The CDR3 DNA reads as TGTGCCAGCAGCGTTCAGGGTAATCAGCCCCAGCATTTT. It codes for CASSVQGNQPQHF. Together with reference TRBV9 and TRBJ1-5, the CDR3 gives the full variable domain: DSGVTQTPKHLITATGQRVTLRCSPRSGDLSVYWYQQSLDQGLQFLIQYYNGEERAKGNILERFSAQQFPDLHSELNLSSLELGDSALYFCASSVQGNQPQHFGDGTRLSIL.